The rows below give T cell receptor beta chains drawn from one sample of a study of T cell changes during pregnancy in multiple sclerosis. Libraries were prepared by immunoSEQ multiplex PCR; TCRdb keeps only in-frame clonotypes and omits some of them. The table lists more than 65,000 clones, 85% to 95% of them singletons. Sequenced material: peripheral blood, taken in the first trimester of pregnancy. The receptors stem from a female donor with multiple sclerosis, enrolled in a pregnancy study. The CDR3 runs from the conserved cysteine through the conserved F or W. D genes are given only for firm matches. Some rows have no size entry. The others give once, few or many, or a class for an expanded clone.

>TRBJ2-7|-|TRBD2|TRBV7-8|15
CASGRTSGLNYEQYF
TGTGCCAGCGGCAGGACTAGCGGGTTAAACTACGAGCAGTACTTC
>TRBJ1-1|-|TRBD1|TRBV2|14
CASSEITGGTEAFF
TGTGCCAGCAGTGAAATTACAGGGGGGACTGAAGCTTTCTTT
>TRBJ2-1|-|TRBD2|TRBV9|16
CASSLRGSGGNNEQFF
TGTGCCAGCAGCCTACGCGGGAGCGGGGGAAACAATGAGCAGTTCTTC
>TRBJ2-1|-|TRBD2|TRBV27|15
CASSQLGGVYNEQFF
TGTGCCAGCAGTCAACTGGGGGGGGTTTACAATGAGCAGTTCTTC
>TRBJ2-7|-|-|TRBV15|15
CATSRDLVGSYEQYF
TGTGCCACCAGCAGAGATCTGGTGGGGAGCTACGAGCAGTACTTC
>TRBJ1-5|-|-|TRBV27|15
CASSLGAAINQPQHF
TGTGCCAGCAGTTTGGGGGCAGCTATCAATCAGCCCCAGCATTTT
>TRBJ1-2|-|-|TRBV7-3|13
CASSRGTGDGYTF
TGTGCCAGCAGCAGGGGAACGGGAGATGGCTACACCTTC
>TRBJ1-2|-|-|TRBV7-8|14
CASSLGDSNYGYTF
TGTGCCAGCAGCTTAGGAGACAGTAACTATGGCTACACCTTC
>TRBJ2-5|-|-|TRBV20-1|10
CSADDRSQYF
TGCAGTGCAGACGACAGGTCCCAGTACTTC
>TRBJ2-2|-|-|TRBV11-2|11
CASSLTGELFF
TGTGCCAGCAGCTTAACAGGGGAGCTGTTTTTT
>TRBJ1-5|-|TRBD1|TRBV30|17
CAWSTLDRSYSNQPQHF
TGTGCCTGGAGTACTCTGGACAGGTCTTATAGCAATCAGCCCCAGCATTTT
>TRBJ2-5|-|TRBD1|TRBV7-3|15
CASSLTRDRVETQYF
TGTGCCAGCAGCTTAACGAGGGACAGGGTGGAGACCCAGTACTTC
>TRBJ2-7|-|-|TRBV6-6|14
CASSYSTVSYEQYF
TGTGCCAGCAGTTACTCTACAGTCTCCTACGAGCAGTACTTC
>TRBJ2-1|-|-|TRBV10-3|16
CAISGGLTPSYNEQFF
TGTGCCATCAGTGGGGGACTTACGCCCTCCTACAATGAGCAGTTCTTC
>TRBJ2-7|-|-|TRBV29-1|14
CSVAQGLAGYEQYF
TGCAGCGTAGCCCAGGGACTGGCGGGATACGAGCAGTACTTC
>TRBJ2-3|-|-|TRBV27|16
CASSGWGLRETDTQYF
TGTGCCAGCAGTGGGTGGGGACTTAGGGAAACAGATACGCAGTATTTT
>TRBJ2-5|-|-|TRBV7-9|14
CASGRGAEQETQYF
TGTGCCAGCGGCCGGGGGGCAGAACAAGAGACCCAGTACTTC
>TRBJ2-3|-|TRBD2|TRBV27|15
CASSRLAASTDTQYF
TGTGCCAGCAGTCGCCTAGCGGCTAGCACAGATACGCAGTATTTT
>TRBJ2-7|-|-|TRBV7-9|14
CASTYGAASYEQYF
TGTGCCAGCACATATGGGGCAGCAAGTTACGAGCAGTACTTC
>TRBJ1-3|-|-|TRBV18|16
CASFPTAASSGNTIYF
TGTGCCAGCTTTCCGACAGCTGCTAGCTCTGGAAACACCATATATTTT
>TRBJ2-6|-|-|TRBV6-1|15
CASSTGKAGANVLTF
TGTGCCAGCAGTACAGGGAAGGCTGGGGCCAACGTCCTGACTTTC
>TRBJ2-1|-|TRBD2|TRBV27|15
CASSSGSGSSMKQFF
TGTGCCAGCAGTTCGGGTAGCGGGAGTTCAATGAAGCAGTTCTTC
>TRBJ2-1|-|TRBD2|TRBV6-6|15
CASSYQGLAGGPGFF
TGTGCCAGCAGTTACCAGGGACTAGCGGGGGGGCCTGGGTTCTTC
>TRBJ2-7|-|-|TRBV4-1|14
CASSQDRFSYEQYF
TGCGCCAGCAGCCAAGACAGGTTCTCCTACGAGCAGTACTTC
>TRBJ1-2|-|TRBD1|TRBV11-2|12
CASSSQGFGYTF
TGTGCCAGCAGCTCACAGGGGTTTGGCTACACCTTC
>TRBJ1-5|-|-|TRBV19|16
CASSIGGGGSNQPQHF
TGTGCCAGTAGTATCGGGGGGGGAGGTAGCAATCAGCCCCAGCATTTT
>TRBJ1-2|-|-|TRBV25-1|16
CASSGAGTGWYYGYTF
TGTGCCAGCAGTGGGGCGGGGACGGGATGGTACTATGGCTACACCTTC
>TRBJ1-5|-|-|TRBV21-1|18
CASSKKGPAGGMGQPQHF
TGTGCCAGCAGCAAAAAGGGCCCCGCGGGCGGAATGGGTCAGCCCCAGCATTTT
>TRBJ1-1|few|-|TRBV6-5|15
CASSYSIVGGTEAFF
TGTGCCAGCAGTTACTCGATCGTAGGCGGCACTGAAGCTTTCTTT
>TRBJ2-1|-|-|TRBV10-1|16
CASSEGGALKSNEQFF
TGCGCCAGCAGTGAGGGCGGTGCCCTAAAAAGCAATGAGCAGTTCTTC
>TRBJ2-2|-|-|TRBV7-7|16
CASSSRQDAYTGELFF
TGTGCCAGCAGCTCAAGACAAGACGCTTACACCGGGGAGCTGTTTTTT
>TRBJ2-2|-|TRBD1|TRBV30|13
CACDQGATGELFF
TGTGCCTGTGATCAGGGGGCCACCGGGGAGCTGTTTTTT
>TRBJ2-7|once|TRBD1|TRBV18|17
CASSPSGQPLLVHEQYF
TGTGCCAGCTCACCCTCGGGACAGCCCCTGCTAGTCCACGAGCAGTACTTC
>TRBJ2-1|-|TRBD1|TRBV2|14
CASSVRGRRDEQFF
TGTGCCAGCAGTGTGAGGGGGCGCAGGGATGAGCAGTTCTTC
>TRBJ2-7|-|-|TRBV30|13
CAWNPGLTYEQYF
TGTGCCTGGAATCCAGGACTTACCTACGAGCAGTACTTC
>TRBJ2-5|-|-|TRBV28|15
CASRPPNSFQETQYF
TGTGCCAGCAGGCCCCCCAACAGTTTCCAAGAGACCCAGTACTTC
>TRBJ1-2|-|-|TRBV2|12
CASVHKNYGYTF
TGTGCCAGCGTCCACAAGAACTATGGCTACACCTTC
>TRBJ2-2|-|-|TRBV7-8|14
CLSREVPNTGELFF
TGTCTTTCTAGGGAGGTCCCAAACACCGGGGAGCTGTTTTTT
>TRBJ2-5|-|-|TRBV7-2|16
CASSLRRPTVGETQYF
TGTGCCAGCAGCTTAAGGCGCCCGACAGTGGGAGAGACCCAGTACTTC
>TRBJ2-7|-|-|TRBV29-1|11
CSVEGTEEQYF
TGCAGCGTTGAAGGTACGGAGGAGCAGTACTTC
>TRBJ1-2|-|TRBD1|TRBV19|18
CASSIRGQKDFFNYGYTF
TGTGCCAGTAGTATAAGGGGACAGAAAGACTTTTTTAACTATGGCTACACCTTC
>TRBJ2-1|-|TRBD2|TRBV6-6|15
CASSYASGDYNEQFF
TGTGCCAGCAGTTACGCTAGCGGGGACTACAATGAGCAGTTCTTC
>TRBJ1-5|-|-|TRBV5-1|15
CASSAGTQGNQPQHF
TGCGCCAGCAGCGCCGGGACACAAGGCAATCAGCCCCAGCATTTT
>TRBJ2-7|-|-|TRBV9|14
CASSVGSSSYEQYF
TGTGCCAGCAGCGTAGGGAGTAGCTCCTACGAGCAGTACTTC
>TRBJ2-7|-|-|TRBV14|15
CASSQGGTGPYEQYF
TGTGCCAGCAGCCAAGGCGGTACAGGACCTTACGAGCAGTACTTC
>TRBJ2-7|-|-|TRBV4-3|14
CASSQVGFSYEQYF
TGCGCCAGCAGCCAAGTCGGGTTTTCCTACGAGCAGTACTTC
>TRBJ1-1|-|-|TRBV21-1|15
CASSTVDRGDTEAFF
TGTGCCAGCAGCACCGTAGACAGGGGGGACACTGAAGCTTTCTTT